The text below deals with one T cell receptor (beta chain). Its antigen remains unknown. These data originate in a study of cytomegalovirus exposure and HLA in healthy donors. Across the whole study: An earlier analysis identified some 110 million unique TCR beta sequences in 170 million or so T cells. Overall study findings and caveats: Earlier analysis looked at TCR beta V segments, and most were productive about 90% or about 30% of the time.

Sampled while nominally healthy, donors likely had unrecorded immune exposures. PCR involved 60 Vbeta and 13 Jbeta primers. Sequencing was performed with immunoSEQ multiplex PCR; in TCRdb, only in-frame clones are kept and a portion is missing. The data hold 150,000 or so clones, with roughly 73% observed a single time. The CDR3 contains 20 residues. Trimming shortened V by 0 bases and J by 5 bases, and 26 bases separated the two germline ends. From germline, CDR1 is LGHNA and CDR2 YSLEER. The sample comprised PBMCs. The V gene is TRBV4-3, the J gene TRBJ2-1, with D maybe TRBD1 (5 bases). The clonotype was recovered from a woman aged 18 to 35 in good health and CMV-seronegative. The CDR3 bases are TGCGCCAGCAGCCAAGAGAACCAAATAGGTGGGGCGTCTGGGGACAATGAGCAGTTCTTC. It encodes CASSQENQIGGASGDNEQFF.